This TCR beta chain was documented in a study of blood T cells in healthy people across ages. Study-wide results and caveats: As age increased, TCR beta diversity per million T cells fell in a roughly linear fashion. Without sorted subsets, naive and antigen-experienced compartments could not be conclusively compared. Percentage of naive T cells showed a strong correlation with TCR beta diversity.

Trimming removed 1 base from V and 14 bases from J, with 19 bases in between. This CDR3 spans 14 amino acids. The V gene's germline CDR1 is SGHVS and CDR2 FNYEAQ. Alongside a J-beta primer mix, a sample-barcoded 5' primer served in a second PCR lasting about 7 to 12 cycles. TCRdb analysed the 5' RACE reads with MiXCR anew, one entry per CDR3 protein. The sample includes roughly 720,000 distinct CDR3 sequences, 53% of them seen just once. This clonotype occurred a few times. Its antigen is not known. The rearrangement uses TRBV7-6 and TRBJ2-3, with D possibly called TRBD1 or TRBD2 (5 bases each). Specimen: blood. This receptor was obtained from an elderly man in good health. The DNA for the CDR3 is TGTGCCAGCAGCTTAGGGACGAGGGGTAGATACGCGTATTTT. It yields the protein CASSLGTRGRYAYF.